The rows below give T cell receptor beta chains drawn from one sample of a study of T cells in Graves' hyperthyroidism and ophthalmopathy. TCRdb re-called the multiplex PCR reads with MiXCR, one entry per CDR3 protein. The table lists 300,000 to 400,000 distinct CDR3 sequences, about 15% of them singletons, with approximately 23% in the top ten. The specimen sequenced was blood. These TCRs come from a woman in her 30s with Graves' hyperthyroidism. Each CDR3 is given with its conserved first and last residue. The D gene is left open where the match is weak.

TRBD2,TRBV6-2/TRBV6-3,TRBJ2-3,17,CASSYQTSGMGGDTQYF
NA,TRBV29-1,TRBJ2-3,12,CSARHKDYTQYF
NA,TRBV11-1,TRBJ2-7,12,CASSRSSYEQYF
NA,TRBV5-8,TRBJ1-5,14,CASSSFLGNQPQHF
NA,TRBV28,TRBJ2-3,16,CASSLGGSLSTDTQYF
TRBD1,TRBV5-1,TRBJ2-7,15,CASSHVRDRGYEQYF
NA,TRBV5-5,TRBJ2-2,13,CASSPLSVGELFF
TRBD1,TRBV5-6,TRBJ1-1,12,CASGQGPSEAFF
NA,TRBV11-2,TRBJ2-1,15,CASSLSPGARNEQFF
TRBD2,TRBV20-1,TRBJ2-7,15,CSARPSGRAKYEQYF
NA,TRBV6-1,TRBJ1-1,13,CASMRGMNTEAFF
TRBD2,TRBV7-2,TRBJ2-3,14,CASRAGAGTDTQYF
TRBD1,TRBV28,TRBJ1-2,15,CASSLIGGAVAGYTF
TRBD2,TRBV28,TRBJ2-5,14,CASSSGGFRETQYF
TRBD2,TRBV7-9,TRBJ2-1,16,CASRPTSDERYNGQFF
NA,TRBV28,TRBJ1-6,15,CASTSPGRYNSPLHF
TRBD1,TRBV2,TRBJ1-4,14,CASRPQGSNEKLFF
NA,TRBV9,TRBJ2-2,12,CASSVAAGELFF
TRBD1,TRBV20-1,TRBJ1-2,15,CSARGRDRVAAGYTF
NA,TRBV7-9,TRBJ1-6,14,CASSLQASNSPLHF
NA,TRBV6-2/TRBV6-3,TRBJ2-7,15,CASSYQGTRTYEQYF
NA,TRBV28,TRBJ2-5,13,CASSYRGGGTQYF
TRBD1,TRBV6-1,TRBJ2-7,14,CASRTGTGDYEQYF
NA,TRBV19,TRBJ1-5,15,CASSGDERLNQPQHF
TRBD2,TRBV15,TRBJ2-3,17,CATSTTILAGATDTQYF
NA,TRBV19,TRBJ1-1,14,CASTQRGGSTEAFF
TRBD1,TRBV27,TRBJ2-3,14,CATSPGGRRFTQYF
TRBD1,TRBV6-1,TRBJ1-3,15,CASTPDRVAGNTIYF
TRBD1,TRBV7-9,TRBJ2-7,14,CASSTGQGADEQYF
NA,TRBV4-2,TRBJ2-5,17,CASSRDVGRGQGETQYF
NA,TRBV29-1,TRBJ2-2,13,CSGGQIQGGELFF
NA,TRBV2,TRBJ2-4,12,CASSGRRDIQYF
NA,TRBV6-6,TRBJ1-1,17,CASSYSIPRGMNTEAFF
NA,TRBV29-1,TRBJ2-2,13,CSGRTVNTGELFF
NA,TRBV3-1,TRBJ2-1,14,CASSQNPRSDEQFF
NA,TRBV19,TRBJ2-5,14,CASRPPGDQETQYF
TRBD2,TRBV7-2,TRBJ2-1,15,CASSPDGRSYNEQFF
TRBD1,TRBV18,TRBJ2-2,16,CASSPTTTGHTGELFF
NA,TRBV11-2,TRBJ2-5,17,CASSGPKRTRGQETQYF
TRBD2,TRBV7-2,TRBJ2-3,16,CASSHSGRFLTDTQYF
NA,TRBV5-5,TRBJ1-1,13,CASSSGTLSEAFF
NA,TRBV19,TRBJ2-7,15,CASSIESRTSYEQYF
TRBD2,TRBV7-8,TRBJ2-7,14,CASSWTSASYEQYF
NA,TRBV6-2/TRBV6-3,TRBJ1-2,12,CASSYGYYGYTF
TRBD2,TRBV20-1,TRBJ2-7,14,CSAGGGLGADEQYF
NA,TRBV7-8,TRBJ2-5,15,CASSLTRDTQETQYF
NA,TRBV29-1,TRBJ1-2,9,CSVDYGYTF
NA,TRBV5-1,TRBJ1-5,14,CASSLGSGDQPQHF